The following is a T cell receptor beta chain sequence with its context. Its antigen is still unknown. The data stem from a study of T cell responses to AZD1222 COVID-19 vaccine. Study-wide results and caveats: At 160-218 and 743-854, vaccine-associated CD4 TCRs were dominant, and they spanned spike. The donors showed a predominance of white British ancestry and of females, with possible underestimation of clonal diversity.

This CDR3 has 15 residues. J was trimmed by 0 bases and V by 4 bases; bases with no gene match: 3. The germline gives CDR1 LGHDT, CDR2 YNNKEL (reference sequence). The assay was immunoSEQ multiplex PCR, and TCRdb's table has in-frame clones only and misses some. The sample includes about 86,000 clones, approximately 89% of them seen just once. The TCR comes from an adult in good health. This rearrangement joins TRBV3-1 (or the pseudogene TRBV3-2) to TRBJ1-3; 7 bases map to TRBD1. The sequenced sample was peripheral blood, obtained on day 0 of AZD1222 vaccination. The CDR3 sequence is CASSPNRGSGNTIYF. The CDR3 coding sequence is TGTGCCAGCAGCCCGAACAGGGGCTCTGGAAACACCATATATTTT.